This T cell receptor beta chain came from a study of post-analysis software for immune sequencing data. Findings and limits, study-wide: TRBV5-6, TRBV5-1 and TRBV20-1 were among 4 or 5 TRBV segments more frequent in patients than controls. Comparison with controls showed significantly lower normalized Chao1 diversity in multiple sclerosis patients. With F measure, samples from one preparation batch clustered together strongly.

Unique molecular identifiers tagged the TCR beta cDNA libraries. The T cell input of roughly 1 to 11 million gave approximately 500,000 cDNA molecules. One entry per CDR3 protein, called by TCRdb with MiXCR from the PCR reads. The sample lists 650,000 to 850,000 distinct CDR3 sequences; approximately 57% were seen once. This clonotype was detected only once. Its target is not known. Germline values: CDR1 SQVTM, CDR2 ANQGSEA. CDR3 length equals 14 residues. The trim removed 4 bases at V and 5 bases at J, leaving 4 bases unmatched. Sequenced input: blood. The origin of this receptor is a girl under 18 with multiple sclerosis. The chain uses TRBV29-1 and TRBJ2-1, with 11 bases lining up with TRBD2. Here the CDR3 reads CSVANSGGDNEQFF. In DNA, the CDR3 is TGCAGCGTTGCCAATAGCGGGGGGGACAATGAGCAGTTCTTC.